This T cell receptor (beta chain) was profiled in a study of identifying expanded T cells in peripheral blood (dated by TCRdb to between 2018 and 2021). As for the study more broadly: Four technical replicates, made by sequencing separate aliquots from the same pool of genomic DNA, were compared pairwise. The research as a whole found: Across all healthy donors, variance in clone template counts between two-week samples was found to increase significantly with total template count. The authors expected that over much longer intervals, such as months to years, biological variance in healthy repertoires might increase even further. The binomial model flagged approximately 1.2 differentially abundant clones between technical replicates, compared with approximately 16 over two weeks and 19 over about four weeks. The beta-binomial model significantly reduced the number of clones called differentially abundant and the false-positive rate across all healthy-donor time intervals.

No immune events, such as infections, were documented for the healthy donors during the collection period. Healthy-donor blood repertoires served as a training cohort to calibrate time-dependent variance in a beta-binomial model of T-cell clone differential abundance. There were roughly 10 healthy donors in the training cohort, of whom 3 were female and 7 were male. Donor ages ranged from 29 to 64 years, with an average of around 45 years. Whole blood, obtained from a commercial supplier, was collected from each healthy donor at three time points spaced roughly 14 days apart. For immunosequencing, genomic DNA was extracted from whole blood that had not been sorted. The immunoSEQ Assay, which uses bias-controlled multiplex PCR amplification of genomic DNA, was used to profile TCRbeta CDR3 regions. In the paper's pipeline: To quantify the absolute abundance of each unique TCRbeta CDR3 region, the sequences were collapsed and filtered. Differential abundance was assessed using a binomial (Fisher-equivalent) model and a beta-binomial model in which time-dependent variance fitted from healthy donors was added. Clones with fewer than 5 combined templates were removed, and differential abundance was called for clones with a Benjamini-Hochberg FDR below 0.01. The form v = (b*log(k)+a)^2 was used to model beta-binomial variance as a function of total template count across the two samples. This is the immuneACCESS table as TCRdb keeps it, with only in-frame sequences that have V and J called. A part of the clones is gone; compared with another copy, unresolved V genes explain less than half, and the rest is unexplained. The V and J calls and the clone size are those of that table, but D and trimming were determined from the DNA. The sample table holds some 130,000 clones, of which 75% to 90% were seen once. The ten largest clones add up to less than 10% of the sample.

The CDR3, from cysteine to phenylalanine, totals 12 residues. Only CDR3 DNA is held: 36 bases, read in frame from base 1. Compared with germline, V lacks 6 bases and J lacks 5 bases; bases without a gene match: 3. The germline V gene supplies CDR1 SGHAT and CDR2 FQNNGV. In this sample, this clone turned up a few times. It lacks a known antigen. No per-base quality is available; no much larger clone lies one base away. This clonotype was sampled from a person between 18 and 75 years old in good health. Sequencing input: blood. This chain is built from TRBV11-2 and TRBJ2-7; 8 bases in the junction line up with TRBD1. CDR3 loop: CASSQDRDEQYF. DNA sequence: TGTGCCAGCAGTCAGGACAGGGACGAGCAGTACTTC. With the rest looked up from the reference TRBV11-2 and TRBJ2-7 genes rather than sequenced, the full variable domain is EAGVAQSPRYKIIEKRQSVAFWCNPISGHATLYWYQQILGQGPKLLIQFQNNGVVDDSQLPKDRFSAERLKGVDSTLKIQPAKLEDSAVYLCASSQDRDEQYFGPGTRLTVT.